Presented here are 18 T cell receptor beta chains from one specimen sequenced in a study of Ad26.COV2.S vaccination and SARS-CoV-2 variants. Treatment reported: some 20 received Ad26.COV2.S at low or high dose, single or two shots; about 5 received placebo; per-sample allocation not given. Samples analyzed were those drawn on day 63 after the first vaccine or placebo injection. The data were produced by immunoSEQ multiplex PCR, yet TCRdb's version contains in-frame clones alone and is incomplete. The table records 350,000 to 600,000 clones, 80% to 90% of them present only once. The material was peripheral blood, obtained in a trial of Ad26.COV2.S vaccine versus placebo. These receptors came from a person aged 18-60 years who received the Ad26.COV2.S COVID-19 vaccine or a placebo.

V and J are TRBV6-2 or TRBV6-3 and TRBJ2-1; D gene uncertain. The germline CDR1 and CDR2 sequences are MNHEY and SVGEGT. This CDR3 is built from 14 residues. Deletions cut 2 bases from V and 5 bases from J, with 10 bases between. The CDR3 DNA reads TGTGCCAGCAGTTACACTCCCCTGAACAATGAGCAGTTCTTC. Protein product: CASSYTPLNNEQFF.

This rearrangement joins TRBV18 to TRBJ1-6; D remains unclear. The germline CDR1 and CDR2 sequences are KGHSH and LQKENI. This CDR3 region has 13 residues. V lost 6 bases to trimming and J lost 6 bases, with 9 bases between them. The CDR3 sequence: CASSSDRNSPLHF. CDR3 sequence (DNA): TGTGCCAGCTCGTCGGACCGTAATTCACCCCTCCACTTT.

This clone was counted a single time. The chain couples TRBV20-1 to TRBJ2-1; tentatively, D is TRBD1 (5 bases). V was shortened by 1 base and J by 8 bases, with 6 bases between the two germline ends. The CDR3 contains 11 residues. CDR1 is DFQATT, CDR2 SNEGSKA, per germline (reference sequence). CDR3 DNA: TGCAGTGCTAGAGGGGGCTATGAGCAGTTCTTC. Translated, it gives CSARGGYEQFF.

The sample holds one count of this clone. This chain connects TRBV5-1 to TRBJ2-1; 7 nucleotides line up with TRBD2. The CDR3 is 15 amino acids. The germline gives CDR1 SGHRS, CDR2 YFSETQ. V trimming: 0 bases; J trimming: 7 bases; junction bases outside the gene matches: 7. The CDR3 here is CASSLEGRAMNEQFF. In DNA form, the CDR3 reads TGCGCCAGCAGCTTGGAGGGGAGGGCCATGAATGAGCAGTTCTTC.

The rearrangement joins TRBV21-1 to TRBJ1-1; the table's D call TRBD1 went unverified against the DNA. TRBV21-1 is a pseudogene. The CDR3 is 22 amino acids. As DNA, the CDR3 is TGTGCCAGCAGCAACCCGGGACAGGGGACCCAATCCTTAACCTATATGAACACTGAAGCTTTCTTT. This sequence encodes CASSNPGQGTQSLTYMNTEAFF.

This clone was observed once. V is TRBV25-1 and J is TRBJ1-1, with D perhaps TRBD1 (6 bases). Germline V CDR1 and CDR2: MGHDK, SYGVNS. V lost 6 bases to trimming and J lost 3 bases, with 14 bases between them. This CDR3 has 14 residues. CDR3 in DNA: TGTGCCAGCAGCCTCGGGGGGGCCCACACTGAAGCTTTCTTT. Protein: CASSLGGAHTEAFF.

This clone was seen only once. J is TRBJ1-1 and V is TRBV5-1; D is undetermined. Per germline, CDR1 SGHRS and CDR2 YFSETQ. V shed 2 bases and J shed 4 bases, with 15 bases lying between them. The CDR3 has 15 amino acids. DNA for the CDR3: TGCGCCAGCAGCTTCACTCCTGGAACACGCACTGAAGCTTTCTTT. Amino acid sequence: CASSFTPGTRTEAFF.

The chain is built from TRBV5-1 and TRBJ1-4, with unresolved D. Between the trimmed V and J ends, which lost 1 base and 4 bases, there was a span of 11 bases. Per the germline V gene, CDR1 is SGHRS and CDR2 is YFSETQ. The CDR3 is 15 residues long. The CDR3 protein is CASSLPTGINEKLFF. The CDR3 nucleotides are TGCGCCAGCAGCTTGCCAACCGGAATTAATGAAAAACTGTTTTTT.

J is TRBJ1-6 and V is TRBV2; a weak D match, TRBD1 (5 bases). Germline CDR1 and CDR2: SNHLY and FYNNEI. CDR3 length: 15 amino acids. Deletions cut 8 bases from V and 7 bases from J, with 18 bases between. CDR3 DNA sequence: TGTGCCAGCCTAACCCACGGGACGCAGAATTCACCCCTCCACTTT. This encodes CASLTHGTQNSPLHF.

The chain joins TRBV19 to TRBJ1-4; D gene unclear. This CDR3 region has 15 residues. Germline lookup yields CDR1 LNHDA and CDR2 SQIVND (reference sequence). V lost 3 bases, J lost 4 bases, and 12 bases lay in between. This CDR3 reads CASSILLGINEKLFF. CDR3 nucleotides: TGTGCCAGTAGTATCCTTCTGGGGATTAATGAAAAACTGTTTTTT.

This chain links TRBV27 with TRBJ2-3, with D unclear. V lost 4 bases, J lost 1 base, and 9 bases lay in between. This CDR3 contains 14 residues. Germline assignment: CDR1 MNHEY and CDR2 SMNVEV (reference sequence). The chain's CDR3 is CASSYLTGTDTQYF. In DNA, the CDR3 is TGTGCCAGCAGTTATTTAACAGGCACAGATACGCAGTATTTT.

The chain links TRBV7-9 to TRBJ2-1, with a possible D match to TRBD2 (6 bases). V was shortened by 7 bases and J by 8 bases, with 18 bases between the two germline ends. The CDR3 has 14 amino acids. From germline, CDR1 is SEHNR and CDR2 FQNEAQ (reference sequence). The chain's CDR3 is CASTPGRELDEQFF. The CDR3 DNA reads TGTGCCAGCACCCCAGGTCGGGAGCTCGATGAGCAGTTCTTC.

The chain joins TRBV27 to TRBJ2-3; maybe TRBD2 (5 bases). V was pared by 2 bases and J by 2 bases, with 14 bases between. This CDR3 is 16 amino acids long. Germline assignment: CDR1 MNHEY and CDR2 SMNVEV (reference sequence). The CDR3 DNA is TGTGCCAGCAGTTTAGGACCGGGATACTCCACAGATACGCAGTATTTT. Its protein is CASSLGPGYSTDTQYF.

The chain has TRBV9 and TRBJ1-6; D is possibly TRBD1 (5 bases). Per the germline V gene, CDR1 is SGDLS and CDR2 is YYNGEE. V was cut by 0 bases and J by 9 bases, with 13 bases left in between. The CDR3 loop spans 15 amino acids. The CDR3, as DNA: TGTGCCAGCAGCGTAGCTGACCAGGGAGGTTCACCCCTCCACTTT. It is translated as CASSVADQGGSPLHF.

This clone has a single count. The V call is TRBV14, the J call TRBJ2-7, with TRBD2 matching over 8 bases. CDR1 and CDR2 (germline): SGHDN, FVKESK. This CDR3 comprises 16 residues. V was pared by 2 bases and J by 1 base, with 7 bases of the junction left unmatched. The DNA of the CDR3 is TGTGCCAGCAGCCAATTCGTTATAGCGGGGTCCTACGAGCAGTACTTC. Translating gives CASSQFVIAGSYEQYF.

The rearrangement joins TRBV9 to TRBJ2-5; D tentatively reads TRBD1 or TRBD2 (5 bases each). This CDR3 contains 13 residues. The V and J ends lost 2 bases and 5 bases respectively, with 10 bases between them. Germline CDR1 SGDLS, CDR2 YYNGEE. The CDR3 is CASSVLGTETQYF. The CDR3, as DNA: TGTGCCAGCAGCGTTCTGGGGACGGAGACCCAGTACTTC.

This clone was detected only once. The rearrangement links TRBV4-3 to TRBJ2-1; 11 nucleotides line up with TRBD2. The trim removed 4 bases at V and 8 bases at J, leaving 13 bases unmatched. The CDR3 extends over 17 amino acids. Per germline, CDR1 LGHNA and CDR2 YSLEER. CDR3 amino acids: CASSPDPTSGGRDEQFF. CDR3 DNA: TGCGCCAGCAGCCCGGACCCCACTAGCGGGGGTAGGGATGAGCAGTTCTTC.

The chain carries TRBV20-1 and TRBJ2-7; D is perhaps TRBD1 (5 bases). Germline V gene lookup returns CDR1 DFQATT and CDR2 SNEGSKA (reference sequence). The CDR3 covers 13 residues. Trimming took 3 bases from V and 4 from J, leaving 13 bases between them. This CDR3 reads CSASQTDPYEQYF. DNA for the CDR3: TGCAGTGCTAGTCAGACAGATCCTTACGAGCAGTACTTC.